The next 21 T cell receptor beta chains were all read from a single sample in a study of T cell responses to AZD1222 COVID-19 vaccine. The repertoire was sequenced with immunoSEQ multiplex PCR; TCRdb's copy has only in-frame clones and lacks some. The sample gives 100,000 to 110,000 clones, over 75% of which show up once; 4% to 5% is in the top ten. The material was peripheral blood, obtained on day 0 of MenACWY control vaccination. The receptors were sampled from an adult in good health.

V gene TRBV5-1 combines with J gene TRBJ2-2, with 7 nucleotides matching TRBD1. From germline, CDR1 is SGHRS and CDR2 YFSETQ. This CDR3 spans 17 amino acids. J lost 0 bases, V lost 2 bases, and 7 bases had no gene match. The CDR3 nucleotides read TGCGCCAGCAGCTTCCCACAGGGGCGGGCGAACACCGGGGAGCTGTTTTTT. Translated, it gives CASSFPQGRANTGELFF.

V is TRBV11-2 and J is TRBJ1-1; TRBD1 aligns across 7 bases. This CDR3 is 14 amino acids long. J gave up 4 bases and V 5 bases, and 7 bases lay outside the gene matches. Germline V CDR1 and CDR2: SGHAT, FQNNGV. The CDR3 region has the DNA TGTGCCAGCAGCACAGACAGGGTTAGCACTGAAGCTTTCTTT. It yields the protein CASSTDRVSTEAFF.

The J gene is TRBJ2-1, the V gene TRBV28; 12 bases fit TRBD2. Germline CDR1 reads MDHEN; CDR2 reads SYDVKM. CDR3 length equals 15 residues. With V trimmed by 5 bases and J by 5 bases, 4 bases remained unmatched. This CDR3 is CASSTRLAGDNEQFF. The CDR3 DNA is TGTGCCAGCAGTACTCGACTAGCGGGAGACAATGAGCAGTTCTTC.

The rearrangement uses TRBV29-1 and TRBJ2-7; 7 positions match TRBD1. The CDR3 has 13 residues. Per the germline V gene, CDR1 is SQVTM and CDR2 is ANQGSEA. V was clipped by 1 base and J by 6 bases; unmatched bases: 6. The CDR3 loop reads CSVEGQGGSEQYF. The DNA of the CDR3 is TGCAGCGTTGAAGGACAGGGTGGTAGCGAGCAGTACTTC.

The rearrangement links TRBV10-3 to TRBJ1-2; TRBD1 matches at 9 bases. Germline CDR1 and CDR2: ENHRY and SYGVKD. The junction had 7 bases not matched to a gene; V was cut back by 4 bases and J by 7 bases. This CDR3 is built from 14 residues. For the CDR3, the DNA is TGTGCCATCAGTGGAGGGGACAGGGCCGGTGGCTACACCTTC. This sequence encodes CAISGGDRAGGYTF.

This clone came up a few times. This rearrangement joins TRBV2 to TRBJ1-1, with D maybe TRBD1 (5 bases). The length of the CDR3 is 18 residues. Germline V gene lookup returns CDR1 SNHLY and CDR2 FYNNEI. The V and J ends lost 1 base and 0 bases respectively, with 18 bases between them. CDR3 DNA: TGTGCCAGCAGTGAAGGTTGGCGGGGCTGGGGCATGAACACTGAAGCTTTCTTT. Translating gives CASSEGWRGWGMNTEAFF.

This rearrangement joins TRBV18 to TRBJ2-3; 9 bases are shared with TRBD1. Looked up from germline, CDR1 is KGHSH and CDR2 is LQKENI. V gave up 3 bases and J gave up 3 bases; unmatched junction bases: 16. The CDR3 extends over 19 amino acids. CDR3: CASSPLQIGGTGLTDTQYF. In DNA, the CDR3 is TGTGCCAGCTCACCCCTTCAGATTGGAGGGACAGGGTTAACAGATACGCAGTATTTT.

The rearrangement uses TRBV11-3 and TRBJ1-6; 10 nucleotides line up with TRBD1. The CDR3 runs 14 residues. Trimming cost V 10 bases and J 8 bases; bases outside gene matches: 8. Per germline, CDR1 SGHNT and CDR2 YENEEA. CDR3 bases: TGTGCCATCCGACCGGGACAGGGGTATTCACCCCTCCACTTT. Translation gives CAIRPGQGYSPLHF. Looking up the rest from reference TRBV11-3 and TRBJ1-6 gives the full variable domain: EAGVVQSPRYKIIEKKQPVAFWCNPISGHNTLYWYLQNLGQGPELLIRYENEEAVDDSQLPKDRFSAERLKGVDSTLKIQPAELGDSAVYLCAIRPGQGYSPLHFGNGTRLTVT.

The chain uses TRBV7-9 and TRBJ1-4; 8 positions agree with TRBD1. The junction had 11 bases not matched to a gene; V was cut back by 5 bases and J by 3 bases. CDR3 size: 17 residues. CDR1 is SEHNR and CDR2 is FQNEAQ in the germline V gene (reference sequence). The CDR3 DNA is TGTGCCAGCAGCCCAGGGACAGGATCCCTCTCTAATGAAAAACTGTTTTTT. Translation gives CASSPGTGSLSNEKLFF.

J is TRBJ1-1 and V is TRBV3-1 (or the pseudogene TRBV3-2); D is perhaps TRBD1 (5 bases). CDR1 and CDR2 (germline): LGHDT, YNNKEL (reference sequence). The CDR3 length is 16 residues. Trimming pared 0 bases from V and 1 base from J, leaving 12 bases between. CDR3 nucleotides: TGTGCCAGCAGCCAAGATAGGGGTCGAGGGAACACTGAAGCTTTCTTT. Amino acid sequence: CASSQDRGRGNTEAFF.

V gene TRBV9 combines with J gene TRBJ1-4; D is undetermined. Trimming pared 4 bases from V and 8 bases from J, leaving 15 bases between. CDR1 SGDLS and CDR2 YYNGEE come from the germline V gene. CDR3 size: 14 residues. The CDR3 reads CASSPNVGGEKLFF. CDR3 in DNA: TGTGCCAGCAGCCCGAACGTCGGAGGGGAAAAACTGTTTTTT. The complete variable domain, with remaining parts taken from reference TRBV9 and TRBJ1-4, reads DSGVTQTPKHLITATGQRVTLRCSPRSGDLSVYWYQQSLDQGLQFLIQYYNGEERAKGNILERFSAQQFPDLHSELNLSSLELGDSALYFCASSPNVGGEKLFFGSGTQLSVL.

J is TRBJ2-7 and V is TRBV18, with D maybe TRBD1 (5 bases). Germline V gene data show CDR1 as KGHSH and CDR2 as LQKENI. V was cut by 3 bases and J by 0 bases, with 15 bases left in between. There are 16 residues in the CDR3. For the CDR3, the DNA is TGTGCCAGCTCACCCGTAGGGGTCAGGAGCTCCTACGAGCAGTACTTC. Its protein product is CASSPVGVRSSYEQYF.

This chain connects TRBV28 to TRBJ1-1; 7 bases align to TRBD1. V lost 6 bases and J lost 6; bases outside the gene matches: 16. Germline V gene lookup returns CDR1 MDHEN and CDR2 SYDVKM. The CDR3 contains 16 residues. This chain's CDR3 is CASSSILDRVKSEAFF. The CDR3 coding sequence is TGTGCCAGCAGCTCTATCCTTGACAGGGTGAAGTCTGAAGCTTTCTTT.

The chain uses TRBV13 and TRBJ2-2; D perhaps matches TRBD1 (6 bases). V lost 5 bases and J 1 base, leaving 11 bases between the germline ends. This CDR3 region has 15 residues. From germline, CDR1 is PRHDT and CDR2 FYEKMQ (reference sequence). The CDR3 DNA reads as TGTGCCAGCAGCCCGGGACACCTGAACACCGGGGAGCTGTTTTTT. Translating it yields CASSPGHLNTGELFF.

The chain carries TRBV3-1 (or the pseudogene TRBV3-2) and TRBJ1-3; no clear D. Deletions cut 2 bases from V and 4 bases from J, with 9 bases between. Germline CDR1 LGHDT, CDR2 YNNKEL (reference sequence). The CDR3 extends over 14 amino acids. The CDR3 nucleotides are TGTGCCAGCAGCCAACTATTTAGAGGAAACACCATATATTTT. This gives the protein CASSQLFRGNTIYF.

The rearrangement uses TRBV3-1 (or the pseudogene TRBV3-2) and TRBJ2-2; 9 bases line up with TRBD1. The CDR3 is 14 residues long. Losses at the gene ends were 7 bases for V and 6 bases for J; bases not matched to a gene: 6. Germline V gene data show CDR1 as LGHDT and CDR2 as YNNKEL (reference sequence). The CDR3 loop is CASTGQGSPGELFF. CDR3 nucleotide sequence: TGTGCCAGCACCGGACAGGGGAGCCCCGGGGAGCTGTTTTTT.

The chain has TRBV7-9 and TRBJ1-1; D unclear. The germline V gene encodes CDR1 SEHNR and CDR2 FQNEAQ (reference sequence). Trimming shortened V by 1 base and J by 1 base, and 10 bases separated the two germline ends. This CDR3 is built from 15 residues. Here the CDR3 DNA reads TGTGCCAGCAGCTTAGAATTCGGTGCGAACACTGAAGCTTTCTTT. Its protein product is CASSLEFGANTEAFF.

As concerns this clone: At one of its ends the junction is not consistent with the germline gene, which may arise from a read error. The chain recombines TRBV28 with TRBJ1-1; D remains unclear. This CDR3 region has 13 residues. Germline CDR1 MDHEN, CDR2 SYDVKM. In nucleotides, the CDR3 is TGTGCCAGCAGTTTAAACACATACACTAAAGCTTTCTTT. Translated, it gives CASSLNTYTKAFF.

Worth noting for this clone: Other nucleotide sequences in the sample specify the same CDR3. This rearrangement joins TRBV28 to TRBJ1-5; D is perhaps TRBD1 (6 bases). Germline-derived CDR1 and CDR2 are MDHEN and SYDVKM. The CDR3 runs 13 residues. Trimming took off 2 bases at V and 7 bases at J, with 9 bases between the two ends. The CDR3 loop is CASSLTGRQPQHF. In DNA, the CDR3 is TGTGCCAGCAGTTTAACAGGGCGACAGCCCCAGCATTTT. Complete variable domain (other parts from reference TRBV28 and TRBJ1-5): DVKVTQSSRYLVKRTGEKVFLECVQDMDHENMFWYRQDPGLGLRLIYFSYDVKMKEKGDIPEGYSVSREKKERFSLILESASTNQTSMYLCASSLTGRQPQHFGDGTRLSIL.

V and J are TRBV19 and TRBJ1-4; D unclear. V dropped 6 bases and J dropped 0 bases, with 11 bases sitting between them. CDR1 and CDR2 from the germline V gene are LNHDA and SQIVND (reference sequence). This CDR3 region has 15 residues. This chain's CDR3 is CASRGRMATNEKLFF. DNA of the CDR3: TGTGCCAGTAGAGGGAGAATGGCAACTAATGAAAAACTGTTTTTT.

The V and J genes are TRBV6-2 or TRBV6-3 and TRBJ1-2; weak D call: TRBD1 (5 bases). Germline-derived CDR1 and CDR2 are MNHEY and SVGEGT. The CDR3 runs to 15 residues. V was cut by 2 bases and J by 4 bases, with 14 bases left in between. CDR3: CASSYGREELYGYTF. CDR3 DNA: TGTGCCAGCAGTTACGGCAGGGAAGAACTCTATGGCTACACCTTC.